This passage covers 19 T cell receptor beta chains from one sample sequenced in a study of cytomegalovirus exposure and HLA in healthy donors. PCR amplification relied on 60 Vbeta primers (plus 13 Jbeta primers). Profiling relied on immunoSEQ multiplex PCR, and the TCRdb table lists in-frame clones only, not all of them. The data hold roughly 49,000 clones, with over 60% observed a single time. The sequenced sample consisted of PBMCs. The receptor set was obtained from a woman aged 40 to 49 in good health and CMV-seropositive.

The V call is TRBV28, the J call TRBJ1-2; 12 bases fit TRBD1. J lost 4 bases, V lost 6 bases, and 12 bases had no gene match. Germline CDR1 MDHEN, CDR2 SYDVKM. This CDR3 spans 17 amino acids. The CDR3 bases are TGTGCCAGCAGACCCATACCGGGACAGGGGGCGCGCTATGGCTACACCTTC. It encodes CASRPIPGQGARYGYTF.

This clone has more than one count but fewer than ten. The rearrangement joins TRBV7-9 to TRBJ1-4; no clear D gene. This CDR3 has 14 amino acids. CDR1 is SEHNR and CDR2 is FQNEAQ in the germline V gene (reference sequence). Trimming removed 1 base from V and 4 bases from J, with 7 bases in between. CDR3 nucleotides: TGTGCCAGCAGCTTAGATGGCCTTAATGAAAAACTGTTTTTT. Translated: CASSLDGLNEKLFF.

The J gene is TRBJ2-7, the V gene TRBV7-7; 8 bases are shared with TRBD1. CDR1 and CDR2 (germline): SSHAT, FNYEAQ (reference sequence). The CDR3 contains 15 residues. The V and J ends lost 6 bases and 2 bases, in that order; junction bases with no gene match: 9. CDR3 coding DNA: TGTGCCAGCAGTTCCGGGACAGGATCTACCTACGAGCAGTACTTC. Translation gives CASSSGTGSTYEQYF. Combining the CDR3 with reference TRBV7-7 and TRBJ2-7 gives the whole variable domain GAGVSQSPRYKVTKRGQDVTLRCDPISSHATLYWYQQALGQGPEFLTYFNYEAQPDKSGLPSDRFSAERPEGSISTLTIQRTEQRDSAMYRCASSSGTGSTYEQYFGPGTRLTVT.

This chain uses TRBV2 with TRBJ1-4, with D possibly being TRBD1 (6 bases). The CDR3 extends over 13 amino acids. The ends were cut back, 6 bases at V and 5 bases at J, with 10 bases in the middle. CDR1 SNHLY and CDR2 FYNNEI come from the germline V gene. The CDR3 here is CASRRGGNEKLFF. In DNA, the CDR3 is TGTGCCAGCAGGAGGGGGGGGAATGAAAAACTGTTTTTT. The full variable domain, with the rest looked up from reference TRBV2 and TRBJ1-4, is EPEVTQTPSHQVTQMGQEVILRCVPISNHLYFYWYRQILGQKVEFLVSFYNNEISEKSEIFDDQFSVERPDGSNFTLKIRSTKLEDSAMYFCASRRGGNEKLFFGSGTQLSVL.

The rearrangement links TRBV4-3 to TRBJ2-7, with 8 bases aligning to TRBD2. The V and J ends lost 1 base and 0 bases, in that order; junction bases with no gene match: 5. The length of the CDR3 is 16 residues. Germline V gene lookup returns CDR1 LGHNA and CDR2 YSLEER. DNA for the CDR3: TGCGCCAGCAGCCAAGCGGCGGGGGGTAGCTCCTACGAGCAGTACTTC. This codes for CASSQAAGGSSYEQYF.

This chain uses TRBV4-2 with TRBJ2-1; TRBD2 matches 8 bases. The CDR3 covers 17 residues. CDR1 LGHNA and CDR2 YNFKEQ come from the germline V gene. V gave up 4 bases and J gave up 3 bases; unmatched junction bases: 11. The CDR3 sequence: CASSPGPAGAIYNEQFF. CDR3 sequence (DNA): TGTGCCAGCAGCCCAGGCCCAGCGGGGGCAATCTACAATGAGCAGTTCTTC.

This clone has just one count. The chain joins TRBV10-2 to TRBJ1-3; 8 positions match TRBD1. Germline V gene lookup returns CDR1 WSHSY and CDR2 SAAADI. V trimming: 5 bases; J trimming: 0 bases; junction bases outside the gene matches: 0. The CDR3 totals 14 residues. As DNA, the CDR3 is TGCGCCAGCAGTCAGGGGGCCTCTGGAAACACCATATATTTT. Residues: CASSQGASGNTIYF.

The chain links TRBV29-1 to TRBJ1-2; tentative D call: TRBD1 (5 bases). V lost 7 bases and J lost 2, with 11 bases in between. CDR3 length equals 12 residues. Germline CDR1 is SQVTM and CDR2 is ANQGSEA. CDR3 bases: TGCAGCGCAAAGACAGAGAACTATGGCTACACCTTC. It specifies CSAKTENYGYTF.

This chain joins TRBV11-2 and TRBJ1-4; no firm D call. This CDR3 comprises 13 residues. Germline V gene sequence: CDR1 SGHAT, CDR2 FQNNGV. V was trimmed by 5 bases and J by 6 bases, leaving 10 bases between them. The CDR3 protein is CASSRYQDEKLFF. CDR3 DNA sequence: TGTGCCAGCAGCCGGTACCAGGATGAAAAACTGTTTTTT.

The V gene is TRBV2, the J gene TRBJ2-2; weak D call: TRBD2 (6 bases). Germline-derived CDR1 and CDR2 are SNHLY and FYNNEI. V was cut by 6 bases and J by 6 bases, with 11 bases left in between. CDR3 length: 13 amino acids. The chain's CDR3 is CASRRGAAGELFF. The DNA of the CDR3 is TGTGCCAGCAGGCGCGGGGCGGCCGGGGAGCTGTTTTTT.

V and J are TRBV9 and TRBJ2-2, with D perhaps TRBD2 (5 bases). This CDR3 has 12 amino acids. Germline loops: CDR1 SGDLS, CDR2 YYNGEE. The germline V and J ends were trimmed by 6 bases and 5 bases, with 8 bases remaining between them. The CDR3 here is CASKRATGELFF. The CDR3 nucleotides are TGTGCCAGCAAGAGGGCGACCGGGGAGCTGTTTTTT.

V gene TRBV5-1 combines with J gene TRBJ1-4; D not certain. This CDR3 is 15 amino acids long. The ends were cut back, 4 bases at V and 8 bases at J, with 18 bases in the middle. Germline V lookup: CDR1 SGHRS, CDR2 YFSETQ. The CDR3 sequence is CASSKNDPQKEKLFF. The CDR3 nucleotides are TGCGCCAGCAGCAAAAACGATCCTCAGAAGGAAAAACTGTTTTTT.

This sequence joins TRBV12-5 and TRBJ2-2; a possible D gene is TRBD1 (5 bases). The CDR3 runs to 15 residues. CDR1 and CDR2 (germline): LGHNT, FRNRAP. V dropped 2 bases and J dropped 0 bases, with 7 bases sitting between them. CDR3 residues: CASGLRQTNTGELFF. The CDR3 nucleotides read TGTGCTAGTGGTTTGCGACAGACGAACACCGGGGAGCTGTTTTTT.

V is TRBV4-1 and J is TRBJ2-3, with unresolved D. CDR1 MGHRA and CDR2 YSYEKL come from the germline V gene. The CDR3 runs to 13 residues. With 0 bases removed from V and 4 bases from J, the gap between germline ends came to 5 bases. The CDR3 coding sequence is TGCGCCAGCAGCCAAGATTTAGCAGATACGCAGTATTTT. As protein: CASSQDLADTQYF.

The sample holds one count of this clone. The chain couples TRBV25-1 to TRBJ1-4; D is unresolved. V was shortened by 4 bases and J by 0 bases, with 6 bases between the two germline ends. CDR1 MGHDK and CDR2 SYGVNS come from the germline V gene. The length of the CDR3 is 14 residues. CDR3 sequence (DNA): TGTGCCAGCAGTGTCGGGGCAACTAATGAAAAACTGTTTTTT. Its translation is CASSVGATNEKLFF.

The chain carries TRBV10-3 and TRBJ1-2; the D gene is possibly TRBD1 (6 bases). The V and J ends lost 6 bases and 0 bases respectively, with 17 bases between them. The CDR3 is 16 amino acids. Germline V gene data show CDR1 as ENHRY and CDR2 as SYGVKD. CDR3 sequence: CAIRAAQGQSNYGYTF. For the CDR3, the DNA is TGTGCCATCAGAGCAGCACAGGGTCAATCTAACTATGGCTACACCTTC.

The chain recombines TRBV27 with TRBJ2-3; 8 nucleotides line up with TRBD1. V shed 6 bases, J shed 0 bases, and the junction held 2 bases outside the gene matches. The CDR3 totals 14 residues. Germline CDR1 and CDR2: MNHEY and SMNVEV (reference sequence). DNA of the CDR3: TGTGCCAGCAGACAGGGGGGAAGCACAGATACGCAGTATTTT. Encoded protein: CASRQGGSTDTQYF.

The chain joins TRBV19 to TRBJ1-6, with TRBD1 as a possible D gene (6 bases). V lost 7 bases and J 9 bases, leaving 13 bases between the germline ends. The CDR3 length is 13 residues. Germline-derived CDR1 and CDR2 are LNHDA and SQIVND (reference sequence). CDR3 in amino acids: CASTGGPSSPLHF. The DNA for the CDR3 is TGTGCCAGTACCGGGGGGCCGAGTTCACCCCTCCACTTT.

This chain joins TRBV5-6 and TRBJ1-1; D is possibly TRBD1 (6 bases). The CDR3 has 14 residues. Trimming shortened V by 1 base and J by 3 bases, and 10 bases separated the two germline ends. The germline gives CDR1 SGHDT, CDR2 YYEEEE. CDR3 nucleotides: TGTGCCAGCAGCTTGCCAGGGGCAGACACTGAAGCTTTCTTT. Translation gives CASSLPGADTEAFF.